The text below deals with one TCR beta chain. Antigen unknown. Specified time point: persistent/refractory GD, antithyroid drugs over 5 years with positive TRAb. Generation of the TCR library employed RNA extracted from PBMCs. The CDR3 consists of 14 residues. Trimming took off 5 bases at V and 4 bases at J, with 12 bases between the two ends. The V gene's germline CDR1 is MNHEY and CDR2 SVGEGT. The data were obtained in a study of regulatory T cells in long-lasting Graves disease. Findings of the study overall: Limited samples may have lowered accuracy.

In building TCR beta libraries, iRepertoire HTBI primers were used together with Arm-PCR of CDR3 regions. MiXCR, run by TCRdb on the multiplex PCR reads, gives a single entry per CDR3 protein. The table lists roughly 430,000 distinct CDR3 sequences, under 25% of them singletons, with 13% to 15% in the top ten. This clonotype originated in a female donor with Graves disease. This sequence joins TRBV6-2 or TRBV6-3 and TRBJ1-3; TRBD1 might be the D (6 bases). The sample consisted of peripheral blood mononuclear cells (PBMCs), taken when the disease was refractory, from a patient treated with antithyroid drugs. CDR3: CASSEPDRGNTIYF. Written as DNA, the CDR3 is TGTGCCAGCAGTGAACCGGACAGAGGAAACACCATATATTTT.